This entry concerns a single TCR beta chain. The antigen is undetermined. Germline CDR1 and CDR2: SGHRS and YFSETQ. The CDR3 consists of 15 residues. The germline V and J ends were trimmed by 4 bases and 4 bases, with 15 bases remaining between them. The assay was immunoSEQ multiplex PCR, and TCRdb's table has in-frame clones only and misses some. The sample has over 40,000 clones; approximately 80% are singletons. This specimen comes from a study of T cells in localized non-small cell lung cancer. Study outcomes and limitations: Median approximately 61 top-100 tumor clones were shared with paired adjacent lung. In uninvolved adjacent lung, T cell clonality reached its highest value, exceeding tumor.

The receptor was derived from a man between 40 and 75 years old with stage III lung adenocarcinoma. The sample was peripheral blood mononuclear cells, taken before any cancer treatment. The chain employs TRBV5-1 and TRBJ1-3; D uncertain. In DNA form, the CDR3 reads TGCGCCAGCAGCGCCACGACATCGGCGGGAAACACCATATATTTT. Its protein product is CASSATTSAGNTIYF.